These 3 T cell receptor beta chains came from one sample sequenced in a study of blood T cells in healthy people across ages. Primers used in a second PCR of about 7 to 12 cycles were a sample-barcoded 5' primer and a J-beta primer mix. In TCRdb, the 5' RACE reads were re-called with MiXCR into one record per CDR3 protein. The data hold about 1.8 million distinct CDR3 sequences, with around half observed a single time. Sequenced input: blood. These TCRs come from a woman aged 40 to 55 in good health.

The rearrangement uses TRBV5-1 and TRBJ2-1; TRBD2 agrees at 8 bases. The CDR3 runs to 15 residues. Germline assignment: CDR1 SGHRS and CDR2 YFSETQ. Losses at the gene ends were 3 bases for V and 6 bases for J; bases not matched to a gene: 8. CDR3 nucleotide sequence: TGCGCCAGCAGCTACGGGGGGGCCGGGGTCAATGAGCAGTTCTTC. This sequence encodes CASSYGGAGVNEQFF.

The genes are TRBV29-1 and TRBJ1-2; D remains ambiguous. Germline lookup yields CDR1 SQVTM and CDR2 ANQGSEA. V dropped 8 bases and J dropped 3 bases, with 19 bases sitting between them. This CDR3 has 14 amino acids. CDR3: CSNQWNGMDYGYTF. The DNA of the CDR3 is TGCAGCAACCAGTGGAACGGGATGGACTATGGCTACACCTTC. The full variable domain, with the rest looked up from reference TRBV29-1 and TRBJ1-2, is SAVISQKPSRDICQRGTSLTIQCQVDSQVTMMFWYRQQPGQSLTLIATANQGSEATYESGFVIDKFPISRPNLTFSTLTVSNMSPEDSSIYLCSNQWNGMDYGYTFGSGTRLTVV.

V usage is TRBV7-2 and J usage is TRBJ1-6; TRBD1 aligns across 7 bases. Germline CDR1 SGHTA, CDR2 FQGNSA. The length of the CDR3 is 15 residues. V shed 0 bases, J shed 10 bases, and the junction held 6 bases outside the gene matches. This chain's CDR3 is CASSLAQGVRSPLHF. The CDR3, as DNA: TGTGCCAGCAGCTTAGCCCAGGGGGTTCGCTCACCCCTCCACTTT.